This passage covers 30 T cell receptor beta chains from one sample sequenced in a study of T cell changes during pregnancy in multiple sclerosis. Libraries were prepared by immunoSEQ multiplex PCR; TCRdb keeps only in-frame clonotypes and omits some of them. The sample contains 65,000 to 95,000 clones, approximately 90% of which appear only once. Sequenced material: peripheral blood, taken before pregnancy. Receptors originate from a female donor with multiple sclerosis, enrolled in a pregnancy study.

The chain carries TRBV13 and TRBJ1-1, with 7 bases that match TRBD1. From germline, CDR1 is PRHDT and CDR2 FYEKMQ (reference sequence). This CDR3 contains 17 residues. The junction had 16 bases not matched to a gene; V was cut back by 5 bases and J by 4 bases. Here the CDR3 DNA reads TGTGCCAGCAGCACCAGACAGGGACCGGTGAGGAGCACTGAAGCTTTCTTT. Its protein is CASSTRQGPVRSTEAFF.

V and J are TRBV5-4 and TRBJ2-3; 12 nucleotides align to TRBD2. The CDR3 length is 16 residues. Unmatched junction bases numbered 5, after V lost 4 bases and J lost 2 bases. Germline values: CDR1 SGHNT, CDR2 YYREEE (reference sequence). DNA of the CDR3: TGTGCCAGCAGCCCCGGGACTAGCGGGTTCACAGATACGCAGTATTTT. Its protein product is CASSPGTSGFTDTQYF.

The rearrangement uses TRBV6-5 and TRBJ1-2, with D possibly matching TRBD1 (5 bases). This CDR3 contains 15 residues. Trimming took 8 bases from V and 5 from J, leaving 21 bases between them. CDR1 MNHEY and CDR2 SVGAGI come from the germline V gene. Written as DNA, the CDR3 is TGTGCCAGCCGACGGTCGGGGGGACGGCTTTATGGCTACACCTTC. Translating gives CASRRSGGRLYGYTF.

The chain joins TRBV7-2 to TRBJ2-1; D gene ambiguous. The CDR3 spans 11 residues. Germline V lookup: CDR1 SGHTA, CDR2 FQGNSA. V was cut by 4 bases and J by 9 bases, with 7 bases left in between. The CDR3 loop reads CASSYRSEQFF. The CDR3 nucleotides read TGTGCCAGCAGCTACAGAAGTGAGCAGTTCTTC.

The chain is built from TRBV6-5 and TRBJ1-2; no clear D gene. The CDR3 totals 12 residues. Trimming removed 3 bases from V and 5 bases from J, with 7 bases in between. Germline-derived CDR1 and CDR2 are MNHEY and SVGAGI. The CDR3, as DNA: TGTGCCAGCAGTTATGGGGAGTATGGCTACACCTTC. It encodes CASSYGEYGYTF.

This clone has just one count. This chain uses TRBV28 with TRBJ2-7; maybe TRBD2 (7 bases). V was cut by 2 bases and J by 6 bases, with 14 bases left in between. This CDR3 is built from 14 residues. In germline, CDR1 is MDHEN, CDR2 SYDVKM. The CDR3 sequence: CASSLAGARPEQYF. As DNA, the CDR3 is TGTGCCAGCAGTTTAGCGGGGGCGAGGCCCGAGCAGTACTTC.

The V gene is TRBV7-2, the J gene TRBJ2-2; TRBD2 matches at 9 bases. Germline V lookup: CDR1 SGHTA, CDR2 FQGNSA. After removal of 5 bases from V and 3 bases from J, the junction contained 4 bases not matched to a gene. The CDR3 length is 15 residues. DNA for the CDR3: TGTGCCAGCAGCCGCGGGGGGGGGTACACCGGGGAGCTGTTTTTT. Translation gives CASSRGGGYTGELFF.

CDR3 in amino acids: CASSSGGRDEKLFF. The DNA for the CDR3 is TGTGCCAGCAGCTCTGGGGGGAGGGATGAAAAACTGTTTTTT. The chain carries TRBV2 and TRBJ1-4; TRBD1 is a possible D gene (5 bases). Trimming left V 6 bases short and J 6 bases short, with 14 bases between. CDR1 is SNHLY and CDR2 is FYNNEI in the germline V gene. The length of the CDR3 is 14 residues.

This clone was counted a few times. Other nucleotide sequences from this sample produce the same CDR3. This rearrangement joins TRBV7-2 to TRBJ1-1, with D possibly being TRBD1 (5 bases). The CDR3 extends over 13 amino acids. V was trimmed by 2 bases and J by 5 bases, leaving 9 bases between them. CDR1 and CDR2 (germline): SGHTA, FQGNSA. CDR3 region: CASSLRRGTEAFF. CDR3 nucleotide sequence: TGTGCCAGCAGCTTAAGACGGGGGACTGAAGCTTTCTTT.

This sequence joins TRBV2 and TRBJ2-7; D unclear. The length of the CDR3 is 12 residues. Trimming shortened V by 5 bases and J by 2 bases, and 7 bases separated the two germline ends. Germline V gene sequence: CDR1 SNHLY, CDR2 FYNNEI. CDR3 sequence reads: CASSYEPYEQYF. The CDR3 region has the DNA TGTGCCAGCAGTTATGAGCCCTACGAGCAGTACTTC. Based on the CDR3 plus reference TRBV2 and TRBJ2-7, the full variable domain is EPEVTQTPSHQVTQMGQEVILRCVPISNHLYFYWYRQILGQKVEFLVSFYNNEISEKSEIFDDQFSVERPDGSNFTLKIRSTKLEDSAMYFCASSYEPYEQYFGPGTRLTVT.

V and J are TRBV5-1 and TRBJ2-5; 8 nucleotides line up with TRBD1. The CDR3 runs 15 residues. V dropped 3 bases and J dropped 5; count of bases not matched to a gene: 9. Germline V CDR1 and CDR2: SGHRS, YFSETQ. CDR3 loop: CASSWSGQGGETQYF. The CDR3 coding sequence is TGCGCCAGCAGCTGGTCAGGACAGGGTGGTGAGACCCAGTACTTC.

V and J are TRBV19 and TRBJ1-2, with 7 bases that match TRBD1. Germline trimming cut 6 bases from V and 6 bases from J; bases unmatched to any gene: 7. CDR1 is LNHDA, CDR2 SQIVND, per germline (reference sequence). This CDR3 comprises 13 residues. This CDR3 is CASRETGSDGYTF. The CDR3 bases are TGTGCCAGTAGAGAGACAGGGAGCGATGGCTACACCTTC. Full variable domain (outside the CDR3, taken from reference TRBV19 and TRBJ1-2): DGGITQSPKYLFRKEGQNVTLSCEQNLNHDAMYWYRQDPGQGLRLIYYSQIVNDFQKGDIAEGYSVSREKKESFPLTVTSAQKNPTAFYLCASRETGSDGYTFGSGTRLTVV.

The chain employs TRBV19 and TRBJ1-6, with TRBD1 matching over 7 bases. The CDR3 is 17 amino acids. With 3 bases clipped from V and 5 bases from J, the junction kept 10 bases outside the gene matches. Germline values: CDR1 LNHDA, CDR2 SQIVND (reference sequence). CDR3 protein: CASSISVDRLHNSPLHF. The CDR3 nucleotides read TGTGCCAGTAGTATTTCGGTGGACAGGCTTCATAATTCACCCCTCCACTTT. Variable domain in full (rest from reference TRBV19 and TRBJ1-6): DGGITQSPKYLFRKEGQNVTLSCEQNLNHDAMYWYRQDPGQGLRLIYYSQIVNDFQKGDIAEGYSVSREKKESFPLTVTSAQKNPTAFYLCASSISVDRLHNSPLHFGNGTRLTVT.

V and J are TRBV6-6 and TRBJ1-2; D call uncertain. The CDR3 loop spans 11 amino acids. From germline, CDR1 is MNHNY and CDR2 SVGAGI (reference sequence). V was pared by 5 bases and J by 7 bases, with 8 bases between. The CDR3 DNA reads TGTGCCAGCAGTGTAGCTAGTGGCTACACCTTC. The encoded protein is CASSVASGYTF.

This chain links TRBV30 with TRBJ2-3; 9 nucleotides align to TRBD1. The J segment lost 0 bases and the V segment lost 1 base, leaving 8 bases of the junction unmatched. The CDR3 has 17 residues. From germline, CDR1 is GTSNPN and CDR2 SVGIG (reference sequence). The CDR3: CAWSGLWGQGSTDTQYF. The DNA of the CDR3 is TGTGCCTGGAGTGGCTTGTGGGGACAGGGAAGCACAGATACGCAGTATTTT.

This clone has more than one count but fewer than ten. This chain connects TRBV7-9 to TRBJ2-1, with a tentative D call TRBD2 (6 bases). Looked up from germline, CDR1 is SEHNR and CDR2 is FQNEAQ (reference sequence). Trimming took 5 bases from V and 8 from J, leaving 22 bases between them. The CDR3 runs to 16 residues. In DNA, the CDR3 is TGTGCCAGCAGCCGGAGCTCAGGCTGGGACTCCGATGAGCAGTTCTTC. This encodes CASSRSSGWDSDEQFF.

The chain uses TRBV5-1 and TRBJ1-2; perhaps TRBD1 as D (6 bases). Germline V CDR1 and CDR2: SGHRS, YFSETQ. The V end was cut by 3 bases, the J end by 7 bases, with 19 bases between. The CDR3 totals 15 residues. CDR3 in DNA: TGCGCCAGCAGCTCGCAGGGGACGGGGTTCAGTGGCTACACCTTC. Protein product: CASSSQGTGFSGYTF.

This sequence joins TRBV6-5 and TRBJ2-7; D may be TRBD1 (5 bases). V was trimmed by 2 bases and J by 3 bases, leaving 11 bases between them. Per germline, CDR1 MNHEY and CDR2 SVGAGI. The CDR3 has 14 amino acids. The CDR3 DNA reads TGTGCCAGCAGTTACGACCAGGGTCTCTACGAGCAGTACTTC. As protein: CASSYDQGLYEQYF.

There are a few counts of this clone. V is TRBV6-4 and J is TRBJ1-4; the match to TRBD1 covers 9 bases. The germline V gene encodes CDR1 MRHNA and CDR2 SNTAGT. J gave up 5 bases and V 3 bases, and 7 bases lay outside the gene matches. This CDR3 spans 16 amino acids. The CDR3 is CASSETPGQGNEKLFF. Here the CDR3 DNA reads TGTGCCAGCAGTGAAACGCCGGGACAGGGAAATGAAAAACTGTTTTTT.

The V gene is TRBV5-1, the J gene TRBJ1-1; 8 bases match TRBD1. This CDR3 is built from 16 residues. V shed 0 bases, J shed 1 base, and the junction held 5 bases outside the gene matches. Per germline, CDR1 SGHRS and CDR2 YFSETQ. CDR3: CASSLGQGRENTEAFF. Here the CDR3 DNA reads TGCGCCAGCAGCTTGGGACAGGGGAGGGAGAACACTGAAGCTTTCTTT.

The chain joins TRBV19 to TRBJ2-5; no definite D call. Germline CDR1 LNHDA, CDR2 SQIVND (reference sequence). CDR3 length equals 14 residues. Trimming removed 5 bases at V and 1 base at J, with 11 bases between. The CDR3 reads CASSVAVSQETQYF. The CDR3 nucleotides read TGTGCCAGTAGTGTGGCGGTCAGCCAAGAGACCCAGTACTTC. Together with reference TRBV19 and TRBJ2-5, the CDR3 gives the full variable domain: DGGITQSPKYLFRKEGQNVTLSCEQNLNHDAMYWYRQDPGQGLRLIYYSQIVNDFQKGDIAEGYSVSREKKESFPLTVTSAQKNPTAFYLCASSVAVSQETQYFGPGTRLLVL.

This sequence joins TRBV5-6 and TRBJ2-7; 7 bases line up with TRBD2. Germline values: CDR1 SGHDT, CDR2 YYEEEE. V trimming: 3 bases; J trimming: 0 bases; junction bases outside the gene matches: 0. The CDR3 has 13 amino acids. The CDR3 bases are TGTGCCAGCAGCTCGGGGGGCTCCTACGAGCAGTACTTC. This translates into CASSSGGSYEQYF.

The gene calls are TRBV15 and TRBJ1-6; D gene uncertain. There are 15 residues in the CDR3. Germline-derived CDR1 and CDR2 are LNHNV and YYDKDF (reference sequence). Trimming removed 0 bases at V and 10 bases at J, with 13 bases between. The CDR3 DNA sequence: TGTGCCACCAGCAGAGATAATAGCGTTGGGTCACCCCTCCACTTT. It specifies CATSRDNSVGSPLHF. Together with reference TRBV15 and TRBJ1-6, the CDR3 gives the full variable domain: DAMVIQNPRYQVTQFGKPVTLSCSQTLNHNVMYWYQQKSSQAPKLLFHYYDKDFNNEADTPDNFQSRRPNTSFCFLDIRSPGLGDTAMYLCATSRDNSVGSPLHFGNGTRLTVT.

The chain links TRBV2 to TRBJ2-1, with a possible D match to TRBD1 (6 bases). The V end was cut by 6 bases, the J end by 12 bases, with 21 bases between. From germline, CDR1 is SNHLY and CDR2 FYNNEI. This CDR3 contains 14 residues. In DNA form, the CDR3 reads TGTGCCAGCAGCCTCCGGGACACCACGTTGGGGCAGTTCTTC. Its translation: CASSLRDTTLGQFF.

The V gene is TRBV12-5, the J gene TRBJ1-2; TRBD1 matches 9 bases. The V gene end was trimmed by 3 bases and the J gene end by 4 bases; junction bases not matched to a gene: 3. Germline V gene lookup returns CDR1 LGHNT and CDR2 FRNRAP. The CDR3 sequence is 14 residues long. CDR3 loop: CASGLLDRGYGYTF. CDR3 sequence (DNA): TGTGCTAGTGGTTTACTGGACAGGGGCTATGGCTACACCTTC.

The V call is TRBV28, the J call TRBJ2-1, with TRBD2 identical over 12 bases. This CDR3 comprises 16 residues. The V and J ends lost 5 bases and 3 bases, in that order; junction bases with no gene match: 5. Germline V CDR1 and CDR2: MDHEN, SYDVKM. The CDR3 reads CASSRLTSGGYNEQFF. The CDR3 coding sequence is TGTGCCAGCAGTCGACTGACTAGCGGGGGCTACAATGAGCAGTTCTTC.

The chain uses TRBV7-8 and TRBJ2-1, with 7 bases that match TRBD2. The CDR3 length is 15 residues. The germline V gene encodes CDR1 SGHVS and CDR2 FQNEAQ. V was pared by 0 bases and J by 4 bases, with 3 bases of the junction left unmatched. The CDR3 here is CASSLAAGSYNEQFF. For the CDR3, the DNA is TGTGCCAGCAGCTTAGCAGCGGGGAGTTACAATGAGCAGTTCTTC. The entire variable domain, with the rest obtained from reference TRBV7-8 and TRBJ2-1, is as follows: GAGVSQSPRYKVAKRGQDVALRCDPISGHVSLFWYQQALGQGPEFLTYFQNEAQLDKSGLPSDRFFAERPEGSVSTLKIQRTQQEDSAVYLCASSLAAGSYNEQFFGPGTRLTVL.

CDR3 in amino acids: CASRTDSNQPQHF. The CDR3 DNA reads TGTGCCAGCAGAACAGATAGCAATCAGCCCCAGCATTTT. The gene calls are TRBV6-1 and TRBJ1-5; no definite D call. Trimming shortened V by 6 bases and J by 0 bases, and 6 bases separated the two germline ends. Germline CDR1 and CDR2: MNHNS and SASEGT. The CDR3 is 13 amino acids.

This chain connects TRBV12-5 to TRBJ2-2, with 14 bases fitting TRBD2. The germline V gene encodes CDR1 LGHNT and CDR2 FRNRAP. The CDR3 runs to 16 residues. The J segment lost 6 bases and the V segment lost 0 bases, leaving 0 bases of the junction unmatched. CDR3 loop: CASGLVTSGGAGELFF. CDR3 DNA sequence: TGTGCTAGTGGTTTGGTGACTAGCGGGGGGGCCGGGGAGCTGTTTTTT.

The chain has TRBV12-5 and TRBJ2-2; D is possibly TRBD2 (7 bases). CDR1 is LGHNT, CDR2 FRNRAP, per germline. V was cut by 10 bases and J by 0 bases, with 12 bases left in between. The CDR3 contains 14 residues. This CDR3 is CATGGTPNTGELFF. The CDR3 DNA reads as TGTGCTACCGGGGGGACACCGAACACCGGGGAGCTGTTTTTT.